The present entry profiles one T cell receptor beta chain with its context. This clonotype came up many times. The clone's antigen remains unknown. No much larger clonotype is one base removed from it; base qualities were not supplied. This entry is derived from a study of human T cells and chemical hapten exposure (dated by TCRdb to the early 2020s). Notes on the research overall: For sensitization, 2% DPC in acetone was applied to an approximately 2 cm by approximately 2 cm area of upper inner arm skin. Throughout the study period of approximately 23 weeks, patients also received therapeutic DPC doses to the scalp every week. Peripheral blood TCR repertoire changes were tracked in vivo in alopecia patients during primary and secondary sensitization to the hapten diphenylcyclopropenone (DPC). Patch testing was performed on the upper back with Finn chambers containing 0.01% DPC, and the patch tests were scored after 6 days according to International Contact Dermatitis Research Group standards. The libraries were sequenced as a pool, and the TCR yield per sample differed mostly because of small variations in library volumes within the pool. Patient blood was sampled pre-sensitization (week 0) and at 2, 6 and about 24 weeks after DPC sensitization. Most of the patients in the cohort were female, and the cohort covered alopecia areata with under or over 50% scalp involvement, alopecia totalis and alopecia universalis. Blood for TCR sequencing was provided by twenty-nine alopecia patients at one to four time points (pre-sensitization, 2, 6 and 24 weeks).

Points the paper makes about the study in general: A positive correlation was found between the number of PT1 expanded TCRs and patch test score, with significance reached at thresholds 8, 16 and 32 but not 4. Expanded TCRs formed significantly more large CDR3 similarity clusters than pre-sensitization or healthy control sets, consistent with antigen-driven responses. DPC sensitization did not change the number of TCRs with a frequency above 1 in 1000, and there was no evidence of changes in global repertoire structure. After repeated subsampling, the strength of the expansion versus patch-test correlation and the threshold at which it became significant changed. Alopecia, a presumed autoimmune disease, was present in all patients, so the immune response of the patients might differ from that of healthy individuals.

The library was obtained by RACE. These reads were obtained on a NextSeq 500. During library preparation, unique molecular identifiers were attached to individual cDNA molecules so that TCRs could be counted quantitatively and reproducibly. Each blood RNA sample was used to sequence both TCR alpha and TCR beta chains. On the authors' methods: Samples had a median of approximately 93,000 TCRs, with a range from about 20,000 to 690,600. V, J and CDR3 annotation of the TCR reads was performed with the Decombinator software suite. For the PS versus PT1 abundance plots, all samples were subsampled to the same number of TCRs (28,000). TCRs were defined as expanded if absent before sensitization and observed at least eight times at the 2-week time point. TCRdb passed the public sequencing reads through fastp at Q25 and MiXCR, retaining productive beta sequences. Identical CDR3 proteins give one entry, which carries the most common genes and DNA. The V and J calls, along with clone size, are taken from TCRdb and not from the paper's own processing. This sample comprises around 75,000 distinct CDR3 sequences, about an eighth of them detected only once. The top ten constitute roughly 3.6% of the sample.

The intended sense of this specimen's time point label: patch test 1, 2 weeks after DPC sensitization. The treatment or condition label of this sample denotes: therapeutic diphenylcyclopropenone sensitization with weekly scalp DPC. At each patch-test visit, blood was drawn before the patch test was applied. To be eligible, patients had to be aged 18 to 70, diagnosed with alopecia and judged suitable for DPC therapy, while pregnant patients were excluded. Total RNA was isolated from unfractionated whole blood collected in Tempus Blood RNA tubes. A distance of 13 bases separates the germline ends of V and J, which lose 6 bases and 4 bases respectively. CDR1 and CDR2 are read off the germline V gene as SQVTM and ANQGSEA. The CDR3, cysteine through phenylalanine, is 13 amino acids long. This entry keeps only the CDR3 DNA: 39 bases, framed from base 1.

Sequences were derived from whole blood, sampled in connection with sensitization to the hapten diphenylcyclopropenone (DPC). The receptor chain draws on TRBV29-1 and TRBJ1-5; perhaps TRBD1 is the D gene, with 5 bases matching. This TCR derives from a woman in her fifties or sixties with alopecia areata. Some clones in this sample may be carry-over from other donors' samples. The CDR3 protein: CSVGTFKNQPQHF. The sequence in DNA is TGCAGCGTCGGGACTTTCAAGAATCAGCCCCAGCATTTT.